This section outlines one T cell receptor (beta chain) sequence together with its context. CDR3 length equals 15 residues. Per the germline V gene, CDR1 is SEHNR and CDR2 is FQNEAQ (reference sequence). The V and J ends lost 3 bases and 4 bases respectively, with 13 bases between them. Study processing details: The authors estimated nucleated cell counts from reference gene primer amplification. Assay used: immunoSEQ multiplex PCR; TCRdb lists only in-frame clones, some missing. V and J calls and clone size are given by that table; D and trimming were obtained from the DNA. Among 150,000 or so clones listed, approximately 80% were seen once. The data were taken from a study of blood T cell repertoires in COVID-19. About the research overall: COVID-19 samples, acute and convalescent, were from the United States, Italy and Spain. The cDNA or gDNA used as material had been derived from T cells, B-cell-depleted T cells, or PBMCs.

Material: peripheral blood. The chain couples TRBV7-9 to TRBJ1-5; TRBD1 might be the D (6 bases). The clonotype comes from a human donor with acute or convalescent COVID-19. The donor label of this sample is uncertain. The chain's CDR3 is CASSFGDMTNQPQHF. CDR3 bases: TGTGCCAGCAGCTTTGGGGACATGACGAATCAGCCCCAGCATTTT.